Listed here are 24 T cell receptor beta chains from one sample, sequenced in a study of blood T cell repertoires in COVID-19. This table comes from immunoSEQ multiplex PCR, and its TCRdb copy is limited to in-frame clones, with some not included. The table has about 92,000 clones, around 75% seen once. What was sequenced was peripheral blood. The receptors stem from an elderly woman with active or convalescent COVID-19.

This chain uses TRBV5-1 with TRBJ2-7; 8 bases match TRBD2. Germline V gene sequence: CDR1 SGHRS, CDR2 YFSETQ. The CDR3 loop spans 15 amino acids. V gave up 0 bases and J gave up 3 bases; unmatched junction bases: 5. In DNA, the CDR3 is TGCGCCAGCAGCTTGGCCGGGAGGGGGATCTACGAGCAGTACTTC. This sequence encodes CASSLAGRGIYEQYF.

Comment on this clone: The junction does not match germline at one end; this may be a read error. The J gene is TRBJ2-7, the V gene TRBV4-2; 9 nucleotides line up with TRBD1. The CDR3 has 18 residues. The germline V gene encodes CDR1 LGHNA and CDR2 YNFKEQ. CDR3 DNA: TGTGCCAGCAGCCAAGGGATCCCTGGGACAGGGACCTCCGACGAGCAGTACTTC. It encodes CASSQGIPGTGTSDEQYF.

This clone was found a few times. V gene TRBV30 combines with J gene TRBJ2-3; TRBD2 matches 7 bases. J lost 0 bases, V lost 4 bases, and 1 base had no gene match. The V gene's germline CDR1 is GTSNPN and CDR2 SVGIG (reference sequence). CDR3 size: 13 residues. The DNA of the CDR3 is TGTGCCTGGACGCGGGGGAGCACAGATACGCAGTATTTT. Translated, it gives CAWTRGSTDTQYF.

This chain uses TRBV3-1 (or the pseudogene TRBV3-2) with TRBJ2-7, with D perhaps TRBD1 (5 bases). V shed 2 bases and J shed 4 bases, with 9 bases lying between them. This CDR3 is 13 amino acids long. From germline, CDR1 is LGHDT and CDR2 YNNKEL (reference sequence). The chain's CDR3 is CASSQTDSYEQYF. The CDR3 DNA sequence: TGTGCCAGCAGCCAAACAGACAGTTACGAGCAGTACTTC.

This chain joins TRBV2 and TRBJ2-1, with 8 positions matching TRBD2. CDR3 size: 15 residues. Germline V lookup: CDR1 SNHLY, CDR2 FYNNEI. V gave up 8 bases and J gave up 5 bases; unmatched junction bases: 11. The CDR3 is CASFPRGGRDNEQFF. The CDR3 coding sequence is TGTGCCAGCTTTCCCCGGGGGGGGCGCGACAATGAGCAGTTCTTC.

J is TRBJ2-3 and V is TRBV2; the D gene is possibly TRBD2 (5 bases). V dropped 4 bases and J dropped 2 bases, with 10 bases sitting between them. The length of the CDR3 is 14 residues. The V gene's germline CDR1 is SNHLY and CDR2 FYNNEI. CDR3 amino acids: CASSGGGNTDTQYF. Written as DNA, the CDR3 is TGTGCCAGCAGTGGAGGAGGAAACACAGATACGCAGTATTTT.

The chain uses TRBV2 and TRBJ2-2; no clear D gene. The V end lost 7 bases, the J end lost 4 bases, and 16 bases lay between the germline ends. This CDR3 is built from 15 residues. Germline CDR1 is SNHLY and CDR2 is FYNNEI. The chain's CDR3 is CASKGRWAGTGELFF. The CDR3 nucleotides read TGTGCCAGCAAAGGAAGGTGGGCCGGCACCGGGGAGCTGTTTTTT.

The chain carries TRBV19 and TRBJ2-6; 10 bases fit TRBD1. The J segment lost 4 bases and the V segment lost 10 bases, leaving 7 bases of the junction unmatched. CDR3 length: 15 residues. The germline V gene encodes CDR1 LNHDA and CDR2 SQIVND (reference sequence). The CDR3 reads CAIRDRGSGANVLTF. CDR3 DNA sequence: TGTGCCATTCGGGACAGGGGATCAGGGGCCAACGTCCTGACTTTC.

The chain employs TRBV3-1 (or the pseudogene TRBV3-2) and TRBJ2-1, with TRBD1 matching 7 bases. CDR1 and CDR2 from the germline V gene are LGHDT and YNNKEL (reference sequence). The trim removed 2 bases at V and 6 bases at J, leaving 10 bases unmatched. The CDR3 spans 16 residues. The CDR3 loop is CASSQWYLRQGNEQFF. For the CDR3, the DNA is TGTGCCAGCAGCCAATGGTATTTGCGACAGGGCAATGAGCAGTTCTTC.

The chain recombines TRBV5-1 with TRBJ2-1, with D possibly matching TRBD2 (6 bases). Germline CDR1 reads SGHRS; CDR2 reads YFSETQ. Trimming took 4 bases from V and 3 from J, leaving 14 bases between them. The CDR3 has 15 residues. The CDR3 loop is CASSPRLGDYNEQFF. CDR3 in DNA: TGCGCCAGCAGCCCACGACTAGGAGACTACAATGAGCAGTTCTTC.

This clone showed up just once. The V gene is TRBV6-6, the J gene TRBJ2-3, with D maybe TRBD1 (5 bases). This CDR3 is 15 amino acids long. Deletions cut 2 bases from V and 1 base from J, with 10 bases between. CDR1 is MNHNY and CDR2 is SVGAGI in the germline V gene (reference sequence). The CDR3 DNA sequence: TGTGCCAGCAGTTACGGGGCCTCCGGCACAGATACGCAGTATTTT. Its protein product is CASSYGASGTDTQYF.

This chain links TRBV18 with TRBJ2-2, with D perhaps matching TRBD2 (6 bases). Germline loops: CDR1 KGHSH, CDR2 LQKENI. Deletions cut 3 bases from V and 5 bases from J, with 13 bases between. The CDR3 spans 15 residues. The CDR3 DNA follows: TGTGCCAGCTCACCGAGGGCAGGGAGGACCGGGGAGCTGTTTTTT. This encodes CASSPRAGRTGELFF.

This rearrangement joins TRBV2 to TRBJ1-1; D not resolved. Between the trimmed V and J ends, which lost 4 bases and 1 base, there was a span of 13 bases. The CDR3 is made up of 15 amino acids. Germline CDR1 and CDR2: SNHLY and FYNNEI. CDR3 sequence: CASSVSTPQNTEAFF. The CDR3 DNA is TGTGCCAGCAGTGTCTCGACACCTCAGAACACTGAAGCTTTCTTT.

The chain uses TRBV28 and TRBJ2-3; TRBD2 matches 12 bases. CDR1 and CDR2 from the germline V gene are MDHEN and SYDVKM. The CDR3 totals 17 residues. Trimming removed 4 bases from V and 2 bases from J; junction bases left unmatched: 7. Here the CDR3 DNA reads TGTGCCAGCAGTTCCAACCGACTAGCGGGGGCCACAGATACGCAGTATTTT. Its translation is CASSSNRLAGATDTQYF.

The chain has TRBV27 and TRBJ2-1; 8 bases agree with TRBD1. V lost 4 bases and J lost 4; bases outside the gene matches: 9. Per germline, CDR1 MNHEY and CDR2 SMNVEV (reference sequence). The CDR3 covers 16 residues. CDR3 DNA: TGTGCCAGCAGTTCCTTCCAGGGGGCGGATTACAATGAGCAGTTCTTC. Protein sequence: CASSSFQGADYNEQFF.

The chain employs TRBV6-2 or TRBV6-3 and TRBJ2-3; TRBD2 matches at 13 bases. The CDR3 runs 16 residues. Trimming at V came to 4 bases and at J to 7 bases, leaving 8 bases not matched to a gene. Germline V gives CDR1 MNHEY, CDR2 SVGEGT. The CDR3: CASSFGLAGDLHTQYF. The CDR3 nucleotides are TGTGCCAGCAGTTTTGGACTAGCGGGAGATCTTCATACGCAGTATTTT.

In DNA form, the CDR3 reads TGTGCCATCACTCGGGACATCGGGGTGACGGGCTACGAGCAGTACTTC. It encodes CAITRDIGVTGYEQYF. The gene calls are TRBV10-3 and TRBJ2-7; weak D call: TRBD1 (6 bases). The CDR3 spans 16 residues. Per germline, CDR1 ENHRY and CDR2 SYGVKD. The V end lost 7 bases, the J end lost 3 bases, and 22 bases lay between the germline ends.

Only a few counts were recorded for this clone. The rearrangement links TRBV9 to TRBJ2-1, with TRBD2 matching 7 bases. J lost 4 bases, V lost 0 bases, and 7 bases had no gene match. The CDR3 covers 16 residues. Germline CDR1 reads SGDLS; CDR2 reads YYNGEE. This CDR3 is CASSVVGGGDYNEQFF. The CDR3 DNA reads as TGTGCCAGCAGCGTAGTTGGCGGGGGAGATTACAATGAGCAGTTCTTC.

The V gene is TRBV9, the J gene TRBJ2-5; D is possibly TRBD2 (6 bases). The length of the CDR3 is 16 residues. Trimming removed 1 base from V and 5 bases from J, with 18 bases in between. Germline loops: CDR1 SGDLS, CDR2 YYNGEE. In DNA, the CDR3 is TGTGCCAGCAGCGTATCGGTTAGCGGCGGCTCGGAGACCCAGTACTTC. This encodes CASSVSVSGGSETQYF.

The chain combines TRBV18 with TRBJ1-2, with D tentatively TRBD1 (6 bases). The V gene's germline CDR1 is KGHSH and CDR2 LQKENI. The CDR3 contains 15 residues. Trimming took off 1 base at V and 5 bases at J, with 14 bases between the two ends. DNA of the CDR3: TGTGCCAGCTCACCACGGTCAGGGGAAGGGTATGGCTACACCTTC. This codes for CASSPRSGEGYGYTF.

This rearrangement joins TRBV2 to TRBJ2-1, with 9 bases identical to TRBD1. Germline CDR1 and CDR2: SNHLY and FYNNEI. This CDR3 region has 13 residues. The V segment lost 7 bases and the J segment 6 bases; nucleotides outside the gene matches: 4. CDR3 loop: CASNWDRVNEQFF. For the CDR3, the DNA is TGTGCCAGCAACTGGGACAGGGTCAATGAGCAGTTCTTC.

The chain employs TRBV7-9 and TRBJ2-7, with D possibly being TRBD1 (5 bases). This CDR3 spans 16 amino acids. Germline V CDR1 and CDR2: SEHNR, FQNEAQ (reference sequence). Between the trimmed V and J ends, which lost 2 bases and 0 bases, there was a span of 14 bases. The CDR3 DNA sequence: TGTGCCAGCAGCTTAATCGGACAAGGACCCTCCTACGAGCAGTACTTC. Residues: CASSLIGQGPSYEQYF.

The chain carries TRBV7-2 and TRBJ2-5; no clear D gene. The V end was cut by 6 bases, the J end by 1 base, with 9 bases between. The length of the CDR3 is 13 residues. Germline V CDR1 and CDR2: SGHTA, FQGNSA. CDR3 protein: CASSELAQETQYF. The CDR3, as DNA: TGTGCCAGCAGTGAACTCGCCCAAGAGACCCAGTACTTC.

This rearrangement joins TRBV24-1 to TRBJ1-5; 8 bases are shared with TRBD1. The junction had 10 bases not matched to a gene; V was cut back by 4 bases and J by 6 bases. Per the germline V gene, CDR1 is KGHDR and CDR2 is SFDVKD. The CDR3 has 16 residues. In DNA, the CDR3 is TGTGCCACCAGTGACACAGGGGGGGGTGTAGGTCAGCCCCAGCATTTT. It is translated as CATSDTGGGVGQPQHF.